This passage covers 14 T cell receptor beta chains from one sample sequenced in a study of blood T cell repertoires in COVID-19. Assay used: immunoSEQ multiplex PCR; TCRdb lists only in-frame clones, some missing. Of some 150,000 clones listed, roughly 81% were seen once; the top ten hold roughly 1%. The specimen was peripheral blood. These receptors all stem from a man aged 35 to 55 with acute or convalescent COVID-19.

The chain uses TRBV6-6 and TRBJ2-5; 9 bases are a match to TRBD2. CDR3 size: 14 residues. Germline loops: CDR1 MNHNY, CDR2 SVGAGI (reference sequence). J gave up 5 bases and V 6 bases, and 7 bases lay outside the gene matches. CDR3 bases: TGTGCCAGCAGAGCGGGGGGCCTCGCCGAGACCCAGTACTTC. Its protein is CASRAGGLAETQYF.

The rearrangement joins TRBV7-6 to TRBJ1-4; TRBD1 matches at 9 bases. Trimming removed 6 bases from V and 5 bases from J; junction bases left unmatched: 4. Per the germline V gene, CDR1 is SGHVS and CDR2 is FNYEAQ. The CDR3 has 14 residues. The CDR3 reads CASRGQGPNEKLFF. In DNA form, the CDR3 reads TGTGCCAGCAGGGGACAGGGCCCAAATGAAAAACTGTTTTTT. Drawing the rest from reference TRBV7-6 and TRBJ1-4, the complete variable domain is GAGVSQSPRYKVTKRGQDVALRCDPISGHVSLYWYRQALGQGPEFLTYFNYEAQQDKSGLPNDRFSAERPEGSISTLTIQRTEQRDSAMYRCASRGQGPNEKLFFGSGTQLSVL.

The chain carries TRBV28 and TRBJ1-2; 8 bases line up with TRBD1. This CDR3 spans 15 amino acids. The ends lost 2 bases at V and 5 bases at J; junction bases unmatched: 7. Per the germline V gene, CDR1 is MDHEN and CDR2 is SYDVKM. For the CDR3, the DNA is TGTGCCAGCAGTTTACAGGGGGCTCAATTGTATGGCTACACCTTC. Protein product: CASSLQGAQLYGYTF.

CDR3 DNA sequence: TGTGCCAGCAGGGCCTTACGGACAGGGTACAATGAGCAGTTCTTC. Translation: CASRALRTGYNEQFF. V usage is TRBV6-5 and J usage is TRBJ2-1; 8 bases match TRBD1. The CDR3 is 15 residues long. V lost 6 bases to trimming and J lost 4 bases; unmatched junction nucleotides: 8. Germline V lookup: CDR1 MNHEY, CDR2 SVGAGI.

The gene calls are TRBV6-1 and TRBJ1-2, with a tentative D call TRBD1 (5 bases). Trimming took 0 bases from V and 3 from J, leaving 8 bases between them. Looked up from germline, CDR1 is MNHNS and CDR2 is SASEGT. The CDR3 spans 14 residues. The CDR3 loop reads CASSEATGYYGYTF. The CDR3 bases are TGTGCCAGCAGTGAAGCCACAGGATACTATGGCTACACCTTC.

This clone has only a few counts. V usage is TRBV11-2 and J usage is TRBJ1-6; 9 nucleotides align to TRBD1. V was pared by 6 bases and J by 7 bases, with 7 bases of the junction left unmatched. Germline V gene lookup returns CDR1 SGHAT and CDR2 FQNNGV. The CDR3 runs to 15 residues. Written as DNA, the CDR3 is TGTGCCAGCAGTTTTTCAACAGGGGGCAATTCACCCCTCCACTTT. This gives the protein CASSFSTGGNSPLHF.

The sample holds a few counts of this clone. CDR3: CASSSAGGTGEQFF. The CDR3 region has the DNA TGTGCCAGCAGCTCAGCGGGGGGAACCGGTGAGCAGTTCTTC. This rearrangement joins TRBV7-9 to TRBJ2-1; the match to TRBD2 covers 9 bases. This CDR3 is built from 14 residues. J gave up 9 bases and V 4 bases, and 7 bases lay outside the gene matches. CDR1 and CDR2 (germline): SEHNR, FQNEAQ (reference sequence).

The gene calls are TRBV5-4 and TRBJ1-1; D uncertain. V gave up 4 bases and J gave up 5 bases, with 15 bases separating them. Germline-derived CDR1 and CDR2 are SGHNT and YYREEE (reference sequence). CDR3 length: 14 amino acids. The CDR3 bases are TGTGCCAGCAGCACCGGTTCGGGGAGTACTGAAGCTTTCTTT. This gives the protein CASSTGSGSTEAFF.

The chain is built from TRBV3-1 (or the pseudogene TRBV3-2) and TRBJ2-3, with 8 positions matching TRBD2. Germline assignment: CDR1 LGHDT and CDR2 YNNKEL (reference sequence). CDR3 length: 13 amino acids. CDR3 sequence: CASGRGGTDTQYF. The DNA of the CDR3 is TGTGCAAGCGGGCGGGGGGGCACAGATACGCAGTATTTT.

The CDR3 protein is CASSYRGGNQPQHF. The CDR3 coding sequence is TGTGCCAGCAGCTACAGGGGAGGCAATCAGCCCCAGCATTTT. V usage is TRBV21-1 and J usage is TRBJ1-5; TRBD1, the D gene given by the table, was not confirmed from the DNA. TRBV21-1 is a pseudogene segment. The CDR3 loop spans 14 amino acids.

This chain connects TRBV28 to TRBJ1-4; D remains unclear. CDR3 size: 12 residues. Germline CDR1 MDHEN, CDR2 SYDVKM. Trimming removed 5 bases at V and 8 bases at J, with 9 bases between. DNA of the CDR3: TGTGCCAGCAGTGAGGTGAAGGAAAAACTGTTTTTT. The encoded protein is CASSEVKEKLFF. Full variable domain (remainder filled in from reference TRBV28 and TRBJ1-4): DVKVTQSSRYLVKRTGEKVFLECVQDMDHENMFWYRQDPGLGLRLIYFSYDVKMKEKGDIPEGYSVSREKKERFSLILESASTNQTSMYLCASSEVKEKLFFGSGTQLSVL.

This clone showed up just a few times. For the CDR3, the DNA is TGCGCCAGCAGCTTGTCCCCAGGTCTGAACACTGAAGCTTTCTTT. Encoded protein: CASSLSPGLNTEAFF. V is TRBV5-1 and J is TRBJ1-1, with unresolved D. Germline-derived CDR1 and CDR2 are SGHRS and YFSETQ. CDR3 size: 15 residues. The V and J ends lost 1 base and 0 bases respectively, with 10 bases between them. The variable domain in full, completed from reference TRBV5-1 and TRBJ1-1, reads KAGVTQTPRYLIKTRGQQVTLSCSPISGHRSVSWYQQTPGQGLQFLFEYFSETQRNKGNFPGRFSGRQFSNSRSEMNVSTLELGDSALYLCASSLSPGLNTEAFFGQGTRLTVV.

The V call is TRBV7-9, the J call TRBJ2-7; D is possibly TRBD2 (7 bases). Per the germline V gene, CDR1 is SEHNR and CDR2 is FQNEAQ (reference sequence). The CDR3 contains 15 residues. V was pared by 4 bases and J by 4 bases, with 17 bases between. The CDR3 nucleotides are TGTGCCAGCAGCTCCGCCCGGGGGGCGCTTTACGAGCAGTACTTC. Translating gives CASSSARGALYEQYF.

On this clone: This CDR3 is also generated by other DNA sequences in the sample. The V call is TRBV9, the J call TRBJ1-1, with D uncertain. Trimming took off 0 bases at V and 1 base at J, with 10 bases between the two ends. CDR1 and CDR2 (germline): SGDLS, YYNGEE. CDR3 length: 15 amino acids. The CDR3, as DNA: TGTGCCAGCAGCGTAGACAGCTTGCCGAACACTGAAGCTTTCTTT. Translated: CASSVDSLPNTEAFF.